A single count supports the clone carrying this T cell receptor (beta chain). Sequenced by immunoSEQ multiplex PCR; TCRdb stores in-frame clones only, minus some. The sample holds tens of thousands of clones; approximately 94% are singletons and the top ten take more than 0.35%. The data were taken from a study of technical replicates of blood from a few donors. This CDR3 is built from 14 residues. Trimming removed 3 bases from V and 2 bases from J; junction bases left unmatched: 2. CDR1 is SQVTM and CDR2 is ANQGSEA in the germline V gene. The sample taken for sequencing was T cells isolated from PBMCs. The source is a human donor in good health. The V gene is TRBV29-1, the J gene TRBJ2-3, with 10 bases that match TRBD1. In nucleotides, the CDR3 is TGCAGCGTTGAGGGACAGGGGTACACAGATACGCAGTATTTT. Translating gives CSVEGQGYTDTQYF.